The 28 T cell receptor beta chains below come from one sample, sequenced in a study of T cells in Graves' hyperthyroidism and ophthalmopathy. What was amplified from RNA transcripts were TCR beta CDR3 regions. The TCR CDR3 first-round RT-PCR relied on the HTBI primer set. TCRdb reprocessed the multiplex PCR reads via MiXCR and lists one record per CDR3 protein. In the table there are around 240,000 distinct CDR3 sequences, about 16% of which are singletons. What was sequenced was blood. These receptors were collected from a young woman with Graves' ophthalmopathy.

Comment on this clonotype: This clone may be a read error of a much larger clone one base away. This chain links TRBV28 with TRBJ1-5, with TRBD1 matching over 9 bases. Germline CDR1 reads MDHEN; CDR2 reads SYDVKM. The CDR3 loop spans 15 amino acids. In DNA form, the CDR3 reads TGTGCCGGCAGTTTATTGACAGGGGGGGGGCAGCCCCAGCATTTT. Protein sequence: CAGSLLTGGGQPQHF.

This clonotype was seen a few times. Here the CDR3 DNA reads TGTGCCAGCAGTTCAGCCGGGACCGAGGAGCAGTTCTTC. Its protein is CASSSAGTEEQFF. The chain has TRBV28 and TRBJ2-1; D tentatively fits TRBD1 or TRBD2 (5 bases each). The CDR3 extends over 13 amino acids. CDR1 is MDHEN, CDR2 SYDVKM, per germline. Trimming pared 4 bases from V and 10 bases from J, leaving 14 bases between.

This clonotype came up many times. The gene calls are TRBV12-3 or TRBV12-4 and TRBJ2-2; a possible D gene is TRBD1 (5 bases). V was clipped by 6 bases and J by 3 bases, with 11 bases between them. This CDR3 is built from 14 residues. In DNA form, the CDR3 reads TGTGCCAGCAGGGCAGGGCAATACACCGGGGAGCTGTTTTTT. Protein product: CASRAGQYTGELFF.

This clonotype was recorded at least ten times. This chain joins TRBV6-2 or TRBV6-3 and TRBJ2-3, with 7 bases aligning to TRBD2. The CDR3 is 14 amino acids. Germline V gene lookup returns CDR1 MNHEY and CDR2 SVGEGT. J gave up 2 bases and V 2 bases, and 1 base lay outside the gene matches. DNA of the CDR3: TGTGCCAGCAGTTACGGGAGGGCCACAGATACGCAGTATTTT. This encodes CASSYGRATDTQYF.

This rearrangement joins TRBV11-2 to TRBJ2-2, with 11 nucleotides matching TRBD2. The V segment lost 5 bases and the J segment 1 base; nucleotides outside the gene matches: 3. The length of the CDR3 is 16 residues. Germline V gene data show CDR1 as SGHAT and CDR2 as FQNNGV. The CDR3 DNA sequence: TGTGCCAGCAGCCACACTAGCGGGGGGAACACCGGGGAGCTGTTTTTT. Translation gives CASSHTSGGNTGELFF.

This clonotype has at least ten counts. The V call is TRBV20-1, the J call TRBJ2-2; no clear D gene. The CDR3 extends over 14 amino acids. The germline V gene has CDR1 DFQATT and CDR2 SNEGSKA (reference sequence). Trimming left V 3 bases short and J 4 bases short, with 12 bases between. The CDR3 DNA reads TGCAGTGCTAGGTTCCCTGGCGGCACCGGGGAGCTGTTTTTT. Its protein product is CSARFPGGTGELFF.

This clonotype came up many times. V and J are TRBV6-5 and TRBJ2-5, with D possibly matching TRBD1 (5 bases). The CDR3 runs to 14 residues. In germline, CDR1 is MNHEY, CDR2 SVGAGI. The V end was cut by 0 bases, the J end by 3 bases, with 8 bases between. The CDR3 DNA follows: TGTGCCAGCAGTTACTCGTTCAGGGAAGAGACCCAGTACTTC. Amino acid sequence: CASSYSFREETQYF.

A few counts support this clonotype. The chain combines TRBV4-1 with TRBJ1-6; D is perhaps TRBD1 (5 bases). V was trimmed by 0 bases and J by 7 bases, leaving 16 bases between them. Germline CDR1 is MGHRA and CDR2 is YSYEKL. CDR3 size: 17 residues. The CDR3: CASSQDGGALSNSPLHF. CDR3 DNA sequence: TGCGCCAGCAGCCAAGACGGAGGGGCCCTCTCGAATTCACCCCTCCACTTT.

Many counts were recorded for this clonotype. The genes are TRBV10-1 and TRBJ2-3; 7 nucleotides match TRBD2. Germline assignment: CDR1 WNHNN and CDR2 SYGVQD (reference sequence). V shed 6 bases, J shed 0 bases, and the junction held 3 bases outside the gene matches. This CDR3 contains 14 residues. The CDR3 DNA reads as TGCGCCAGCAGCAGGACTAGGAGCACAGATACGCAGTATTTT. This translates into CASSRTRSTDTQYF.

The table lists this clonotype with many counts. The J gene is TRBJ2-3, the V gene TRBV7-8, with D tentatively TRBD2 (7 bases). V lost 7 bases to trimming and J lost 5 bases, with 22 bases between them. This CDR3 comprises 16 residues. Germline CDR1 reads SGHVS; CDR2 reads FQNEAQ. CDR3 sequence: CASTRGGRERRDTQYF. In DNA form, the CDR3 reads TGTGCCAGCACTAGGGGGGGGCGGGAGAGGAGAGATACGCAGTATTTT.

This clonotype appeared many times. The J gene is TRBJ2-1, the V gene TRBV28, with TRBD2 matching over 13 bases. In germline, CDR1 is MDHEN, CDR2 SYDVKM. CDR3 size: 18 residues. The V gene end was trimmed by 3 bases and the J gene end by 4 bases; junction bases not matched to a gene: 9. In DNA form, the CDR3 reads TGTGCCAGCAGTTTTGGACTAGCGGGGGTCGTTACATACAATGAGCAGTTCTTC. Translation: CASSFGLAGVVTYNEQFF. Looking up the rest from reference TRBV28 and TRBJ2-1 gives the full variable domain: DVKVTQSSRYLVKRTGEKVFLECVQDMDHENMFWYRQDPGLGLRLIYFSYDVKMKEKGDIPEGYSVSREKKERFSLILESASTNQTSMYLCASSFGLAGVVTYNEQFFGPGTRLTVL.

This clonotype was counted many times. CDR3 bases: TGTGCCAGCAGCTTAGCGCTTGGGCGGGAACGATTTGGGTCCTACAATGAGCAGTTCTTC. Its protein is CASSLALGRERFGSYNEQFF. The V and J genes are TRBV7-9 and TRBJ2-1, with D possibly being TRBD2 (6 bases). The CDR3 extends over 20 amino acids. CDR1 SEHNR and CDR2 FQNEAQ come from the germline V gene (reference sequence). Trimming removed 0 bases from V and 1 base from J, with 22 bases in between. The full variable domain, with the rest looked up from reference TRBV7-9 and TRBJ2-1, is DTGVSQNPRHKITKRGQNVTFRCDPISEHNRLYWYRQTLGQGPEFLTYFQNEAQLEKSRLLSDRFSAERPKGSFSTLEIQRTEQGDSAMYLCASSLALGRERFGSYNEQFFGPGTRLTVL.

This clonotype was counted at least ten times. The V and J genes are TRBV7-8 and TRBJ2-7; TRBD2 matches 7 bases. The CDR3 covers 14 residues. The trim removed 1 base at V and 3 bases at J, leaving 3 bases unmatched. The germline V gene encodes CDR1 SGHVS and CDR2 FQNEAQ. CDR3 sequence: CASSLDVAGYEQYF. The CDR3, as DNA: TGTGCCAGCAGCTTAGATGTAGCGGGCTACGAGCAGTACTTC.

This clonotype occurred many times. This chain connects TRBV6-1 to TRBJ1-5, with D perhaps TRBD1 (5 bases). Trimming removed 4 bases from V and 4 bases from J, with 11 bases in between. CDR3 length: 14 residues. Germline CDR1 and CDR2: MNHNS and SASEGT. CDR3 in amino acids: CASSGLGGNQPQHF. The CDR3 bases are TGTGCCAGCAGTGGCCTGGGGGGTAATCAGCCCCAGCATTTT.

This clonotype was observed at least ten times. V gene TRBV14 combines with J gene TRBJ2-1; possibly TRBD1 for D (6 bases). This CDR3 region has 15 residues. Germline CDR1 reads SGHDN; CDR2 reads FVKESK. Trimming removed 8 bases at V and 9 bases at J, with 23 bases between. The CDR3 spells CASGPVGAPGGEQFF. CDR3 nucleotide sequence: TGTGCCAGCGGTCCGGTGGGGGCCCCCGGTGGTGAGCAGTTCTTC.

This clonotype has a count of ten or more. This chain links TRBV11-3 with TRBJ2-3, with D tentatively TRBD2 (5 bases). Trimming cost V 7 bases and J 2 bases, with 10 bases left between them. Germline loops: CDR1 SGHNT, CDR2 YENEEA. This CDR3 has 13 residues. The CDR3 region has the DNA TGTGCCAGCAAGGCTAGCACCACAGATACGCAGTATTTT. Amino acid sequence: CASKASTTDTQYF.

This clonotype was recorded many times. V gene TRBV6-2 or TRBV6-3 combines with J gene TRBJ2-7, with unresolved D. V was pared by 2 bases and J by 3 bases, with 11 bases between. Germline V gene sequence: CDR1 MNHEY, CDR2 SVGEGT. The CDR3 totals 14 residues. CDR3 sequence reads: CASSYGYSGYEQYF. CDR3 bases: TGTGCCAGCAGTTACGGGTATAGTGGCTACGAGCAGTACTTC.

Many counts were recorded for this clonotype. The rearrangement uses TRBV7-8 and TRBJ2-1; D gene uncertain. The germline V and J ends were trimmed by 2 bases and 0 bases, with 17 bases remaining between them. The length of the CDR3 is 18 residues. CDR1 SGHVS and CDR2 FQNEAQ come from the germline V gene. As DNA, the CDR3 is TGTGCCAGCAGCTTACCCTTGGGCGGCCCCAGCTCCTACAATGAGCAGTTCTTC. This gives the protein CASSLPLGGPSSYNEQFF.

This clonotype was recorded many times. The V and J genes are TRBV6-2 or TRBV6-3 and TRBJ2-1; 11 nucleotides agree with TRBD2. CDR3 length equals 15 residues. The germline V gene has CDR1 MNHEY and CDR2 SVGEGT. Trimming took 4 bases from V and 10 from J; bases not matched to a gene: 9. The CDR3 loop is CASSLRLAGSVEQFF. CDR3 nucleotides: TGTGCCAGCAGTTTGCGACTAGCGGGATCTGTGGAGCAGTTCTTC.

This clonotype was detected a few times. The V gene is TRBV5-4, the J gene TRBJ1-6; 9 nucleotides line up with TRBD1. The V segment lost 5 bases and the J segment 10 bases; nucleotides outside the gene matches: 7. CDR1 is SGHNT, CDR2 YYREEE, per germline (reference sequence). CDR3 length: 14 amino acids. The CDR3 region has the DNA TGTGCCAGCAGGCTACAGGGGGCCGGCTCACCCCTCCACTTT. It is translated as CASRLQGAGSPLHF. Combining the CDR3 with reference TRBV5-4 and TRBJ1-6 gives the whole variable domain ETGVTQSPTHLIKTRGQQVTLRCSSQSGHNTVSWYQQALGQGPQFIFQYYREEENGRGNFPPRFSGLQFPNYSSELNVNALELDDSALYLCASRLQGAGSPLHFGNGTRLTVT.

This clonotype has a count of ten or more. This sequence joins TRBV2 and TRBJ1-2; no definite D call. The V gene's germline CDR1 is SNHLY and CDR2 FYNNEI. This CDR3 is built from 12 residues. The ends were cut back, 7 bases at V and 4 bases at J, with 10 bases in the middle. The CDR3 nucleotides read TGTGCCAGCACCCCGGGCCTCTATGGCTACACCTTC. Protein sequence: CASTPGLYGYTF.

In its sample, this clonotype was seen a few times. This chain uses TRBV19 with TRBJ2-7, with D uncertain. Germline values: CDR1 LNHDA, CDR2 SQIVND (reference sequence). Trimming took off 5 bases at V and 0 bases at J, with 11 bases between the two ends. The CDR3 loop spans 14 amino acids. Here the CDR3 reads CASSPDGDSYEQYF. The CDR3 DNA is TGTGCCAGTAGTCCGGACGGTGACTCCTACGAGCAGTACTTC.

This clonotype was seen more than once but under ten times. J is TRBJ1-1 and V is TRBV9; the match to TRBD1 covers 12 bases. The CDR3 sequence is 15 residues long. V lost 3 bases and J lost 4; bases outside the gene matches: 4. In germline, CDR1 is SGDLS, CDR2 YYNGEE. The DNA for the CDR3 is TGTGCCAGCAGCGATGGGACAGGGGGCTTCACTGAAGCTTTCTTT. Its translation is CASSDGTGGFTEAFF.

This clonotype showed up many times. The chain has TRBV28 and TRBJ2-3; D might be TRBD1 (6 bases). Trimming took off 4 bases at V and 2 bases at J, with 16 bases between the two ends. The CDR3 extends over 16 amino acids. Germline loops: CDR1 MDHEN, CDR2 SYDVKM. The CDR3 sequence is CASSSRLGQITDTQYF. The CDR3 coding sequence is TGTGCCAGCAGTTCCCGCCTGGGACAAATCACAGATACGCAGTATTTT.

This clonotype was found many times. This chain uses TRBV4-2 with TRBJ2-2; tentative D call: TRBD2 (5 bases). Germline V gene sequence: CDR1 LGHNA, CDR2 YNFKEQ. Trimming pared 8 bases from V and 0 bases from J, leaving 19 bases between. The CDR3 has 17 amino acids. The CDR3 coding sequence is TGTGCCAGCGCGTCGGGGTCGTGGCGGACGAACACCGGGGAGCTGTTTTTT. This sequence encodes CASASGSWRTNTGELFF.

Points on this clonotype: This may come from a read error, since a much larger clone is one base off. This chain connects TRBV27 to TRBJ2-1, with TRBD1 as a possible D gene (6 bases). This CDR3 is 14 amino acids long. Germline V gives CDR1 MNHEY, CDR2 SMNVEV (reference sequence). CDR3 DNA: TGTGCCAGCACCTGGACAGCCTCCCACAATGAGCAGTTCTTC. Its protein is CASTWTASHNEQFF.

This clonotype was recorded many times. The chain carries TRBV3-1 and TRBJ2-7; a weak D match, TRBD1 (5 bases). Germline CDR1 and CDR2: LGHDT and YNNKEL (reference sequence). The CDR3 runs to 14 residues. Deletions cut 6 bases from V and 1 base from J, with 13 bases between. The CDR3 reads CASRPQENSYEQYF. Here the CDR3 DNA reads TGTGCCAGCAGACCACAGGAAAATTCCTACGAGCAGTACTTC.

This clonotype was counted between two and nine times. The chain couples TRBV4-1 to TRBJ2-5, with D perhaps matching TRBD1 (6 bases). From germline, CDR1 is MGHRA and CDR2 YSYEKL. Trimming took off 2 bases at V and 5 bases at J, with 12 bases between the two ends. CDR3 length equals 14 residues. The CDR3 is CASSQIGGRETQYF. The CDR3 DNA sequence: TGCGCCAGCAGCCAAATAGGGGGTCGTGAGACCCAGTACTTC.